This TCR beta chain was sequenced in a study of shared clonotypes between healthy human individuals. Study at large: Three plates each covered CD4 naive and memory; CD8 naive two, CD8 memory one.

Original methodology: Junction-only sequences without quality scores were provided by ImmunoSEQ, so filtering was different. Profiling relied on immunoSEQ multiplex PCR, and the TCRdb table lists in-frame clones only, not all of them. The DNA was the basis for D and trimming; V, J and clone size are from that table. Of about 2 million clones listed, approximately 95% are singletons. General observations from the study: Even with large depth, rarefaction showed that sorted-subset sequencing was incomplete. In this cohort, only blood was sampled, and tissue repertoires likely differ.

On this clone: The antigen remains unidentified.

Sequenced: naive CD4+ T cells sorted from blood. As to subset: CD45RA+ positively selected. The source of this sequence is a man aged 18 to 29 in good health.

The CDR3 is CASTDWYEETQYF. The CDR3, as DNA: TGTGCCAGCACCGACTGGTACGAAGAGACCCAGTACTTC. The chain carries TRBV7-9 and TRBJ2-5, with D uncertain. This CDR3 comprises 13 residues. The germline V and J ends were trimmed by 7 bases and 3 bases, with 12 bases remaining between them. In germline, CDR1 is SEHNR, CDR2 FQNEAQ (reference sequence).